This T cell receptor beta chain emerged from a study of blood T cell repertoires in COVID-19. Germline lookup yields CDR1 MGHRA and CDR2 YSYEKL. The V gene lost 4 bases and the J gene lost 1 base, with 20 bases spanning the gap. The CDR3 loop spans 18 amino acids. Sequencing used immunoSEQ multiplex PCR; TCRdb keeps in-frame clones, though not all of them. This sample has roughly 140,000 clones, with about 81% found just once. This sequence joins TRBV4-1 and TRBJ1-3; D unclear. The sample consisted of peripheral blood. The TCR comes from a woman aged 80 or older with acute or convalescent COVID-19. CDR3 region: CASSLRGSSLSSGNTIYF. For the CDR3, the DNA is TGCGCCAGCAGCCTTAGAGGAAGCTCACTCTCGTCTGGAAACACCATATATTTT.